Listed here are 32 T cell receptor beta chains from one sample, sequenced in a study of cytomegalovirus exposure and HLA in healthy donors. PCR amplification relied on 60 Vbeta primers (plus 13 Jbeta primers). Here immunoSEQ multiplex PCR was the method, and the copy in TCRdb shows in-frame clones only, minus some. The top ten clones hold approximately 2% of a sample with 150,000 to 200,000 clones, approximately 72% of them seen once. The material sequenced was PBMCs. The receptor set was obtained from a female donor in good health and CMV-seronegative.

The CDR3 DNA follows: TGTGCCAGCAGGAACGAGGGATACATGAACACTGAAGCTTTCTTT. Translating gives CASRNEGYMNTEAFF. The chain joins TRBV28 to TRBJ1-1; unclear D gene. This CDR3 contains 15 residues. The V end lost 6 bases, the J end lost 0 bases, and 14 bases lay between the germline ends. Germline V gene data show CDR1 as MDHEN and CDR2 as SYDVKM.

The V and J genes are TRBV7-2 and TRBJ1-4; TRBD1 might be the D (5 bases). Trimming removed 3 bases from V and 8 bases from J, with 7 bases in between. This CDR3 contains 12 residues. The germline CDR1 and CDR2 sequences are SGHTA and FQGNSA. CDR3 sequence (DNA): TGTGCCAGCAGCTTGGGGGGGGAAAAACTGTTTTTT. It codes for CASSLGGEKLFF.

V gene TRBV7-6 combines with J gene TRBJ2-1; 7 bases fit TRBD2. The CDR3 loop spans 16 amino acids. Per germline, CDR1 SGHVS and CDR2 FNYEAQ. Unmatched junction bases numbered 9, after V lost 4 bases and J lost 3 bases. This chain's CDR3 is CASSYLSGELYNEQFF. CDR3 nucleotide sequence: TGTGCCAGCAGCTATTTAAGCGGGGAACTCTACAATGAGCAGTTCTTC.

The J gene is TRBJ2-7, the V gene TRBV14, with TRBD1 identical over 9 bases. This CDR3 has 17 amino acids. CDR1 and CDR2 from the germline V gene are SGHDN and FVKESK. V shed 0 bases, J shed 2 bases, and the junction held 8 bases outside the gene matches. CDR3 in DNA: TGTGCCAGCAGCCAAGACCCGAGGTGGGACAGGGCCTACGAGCAGTACTTC. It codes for CASSQDPRWDRAYEQYF.

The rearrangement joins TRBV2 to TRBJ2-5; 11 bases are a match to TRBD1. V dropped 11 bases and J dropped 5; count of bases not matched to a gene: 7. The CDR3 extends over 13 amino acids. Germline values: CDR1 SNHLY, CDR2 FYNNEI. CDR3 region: CAPGQGETETQYF. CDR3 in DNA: TGTGCCCCGGGACAGGGGGAAACGGAGACCCAGTACTTC. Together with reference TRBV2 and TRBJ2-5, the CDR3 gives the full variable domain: EPEVTQTPSHQVTQMGQEVILRCVPISNHLYFYWYRQILGQKVEFLVSFYNNEISEKSEIFDDQFSVERPDGSNFTLKIRSTKLEDSAMYFCAPGQGETETQYFGPGTRLLVL.

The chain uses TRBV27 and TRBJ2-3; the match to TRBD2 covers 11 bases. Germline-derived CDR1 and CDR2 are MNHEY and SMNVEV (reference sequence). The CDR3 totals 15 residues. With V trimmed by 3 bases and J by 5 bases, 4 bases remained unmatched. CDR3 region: CASSFTGTSGDTQYF. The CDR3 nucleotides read TGTGCCAGCAGTTTCACCGGGACTAGCGGAGATACGCAGTATTTT.

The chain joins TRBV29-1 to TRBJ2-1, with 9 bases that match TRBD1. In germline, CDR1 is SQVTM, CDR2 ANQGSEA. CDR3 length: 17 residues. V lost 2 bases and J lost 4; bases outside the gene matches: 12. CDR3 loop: CSVERLTGGSEYNEQFF. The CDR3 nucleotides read TGCAGCGTTGAACGTCTAACAGGGGGCTCGGAATACAATGAGCAGTTCTTC.

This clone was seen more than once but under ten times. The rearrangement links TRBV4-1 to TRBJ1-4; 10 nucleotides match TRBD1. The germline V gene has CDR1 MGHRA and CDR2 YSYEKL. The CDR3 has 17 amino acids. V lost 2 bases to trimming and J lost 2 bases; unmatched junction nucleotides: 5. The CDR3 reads CASSQRDRGGTNEKLFF. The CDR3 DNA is TGCGCCAGCAGCCAAAGGGACAGGGGAGGTACTAATGAAAAACTGTTTTTT.

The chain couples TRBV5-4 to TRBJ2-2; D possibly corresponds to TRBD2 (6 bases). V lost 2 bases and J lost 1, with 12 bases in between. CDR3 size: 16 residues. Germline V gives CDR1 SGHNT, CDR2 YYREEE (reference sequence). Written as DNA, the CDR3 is TGTGCCAGCAGCTTTTTCGCGGGGCAGAACACCGGGGAGCTGTTTTTT. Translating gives CASSFFAGQNTGELFF.

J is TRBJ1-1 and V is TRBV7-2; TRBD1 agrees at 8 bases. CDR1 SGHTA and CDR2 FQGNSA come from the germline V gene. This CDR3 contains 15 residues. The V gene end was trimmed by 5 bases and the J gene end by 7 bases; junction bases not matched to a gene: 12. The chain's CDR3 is CASSLRDRGQVEAFF. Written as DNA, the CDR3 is TGTGCCAGCAGCCTGCGTGACAGGGGCCAAGTTGAAGCTTTCTTT. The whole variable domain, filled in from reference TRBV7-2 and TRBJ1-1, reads GAGVSQSPSNKVTEKGKDVELRCDPISGHTALYWYRQSLGQGLEFLIYFQGNSAPDKSGLPSDRFSAERTGGSVSTLTIQRTQQEDSAVYLCASSLRDRGQVEAFFGQGTRLTVV.

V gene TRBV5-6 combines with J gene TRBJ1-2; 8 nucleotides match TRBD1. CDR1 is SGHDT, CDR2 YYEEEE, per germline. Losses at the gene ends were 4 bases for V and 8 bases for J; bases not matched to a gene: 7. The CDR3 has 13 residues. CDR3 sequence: CASSRTGRYGYTF. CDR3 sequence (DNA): TGTGCCAGCAGCCGGACAGGGCGGTACGGCTACACCTTC.

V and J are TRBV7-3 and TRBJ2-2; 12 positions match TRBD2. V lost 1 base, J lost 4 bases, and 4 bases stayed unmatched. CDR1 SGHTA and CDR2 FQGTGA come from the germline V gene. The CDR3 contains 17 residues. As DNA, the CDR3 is TGTGCCAGCAGCTTAAAGTCGGGACTAGCGGGCACCGGGGAGCTGTTTTTT. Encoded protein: CASSLKSGLAGTGELFF.

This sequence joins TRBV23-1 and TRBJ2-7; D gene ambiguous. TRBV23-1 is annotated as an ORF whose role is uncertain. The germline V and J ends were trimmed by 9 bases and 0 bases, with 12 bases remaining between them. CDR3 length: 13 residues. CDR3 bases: TGCGCCAGTGTTACTCCGAGCTCCTACGAGCAGTACTTC. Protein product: CASVTPSSYEQYF.

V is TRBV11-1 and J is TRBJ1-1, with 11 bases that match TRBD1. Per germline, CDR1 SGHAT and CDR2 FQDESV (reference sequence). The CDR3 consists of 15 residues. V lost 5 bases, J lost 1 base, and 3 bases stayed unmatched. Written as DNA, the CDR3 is TGTGCCAGCAGCACGGACAGGGGGCGGAACACTGAAGCTTTCTTT. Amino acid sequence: CASSTDRGRNTEAFF.

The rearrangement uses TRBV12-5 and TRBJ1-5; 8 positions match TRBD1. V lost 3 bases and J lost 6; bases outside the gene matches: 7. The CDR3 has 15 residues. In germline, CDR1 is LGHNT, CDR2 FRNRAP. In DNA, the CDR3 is TGTGCTAGTGGTTTATCAGGGGGCAGGGGTCAGCCCCAGCATTTT. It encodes CASGLSGGRGQPQHF.

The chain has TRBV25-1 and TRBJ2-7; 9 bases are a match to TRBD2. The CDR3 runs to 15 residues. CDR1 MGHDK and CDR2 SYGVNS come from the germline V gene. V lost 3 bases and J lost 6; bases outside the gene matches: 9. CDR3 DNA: TGTGCCAGCAGTGATGCGGGAGGGCCAAGAGGCGAGCAGTACTTC. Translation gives CASSDAGGPRGEQYF.

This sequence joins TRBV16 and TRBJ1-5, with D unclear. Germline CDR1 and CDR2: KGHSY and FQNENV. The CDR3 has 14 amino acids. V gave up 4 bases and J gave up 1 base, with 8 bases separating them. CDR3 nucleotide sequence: TGTGCCAGCAGCCGAGGCGGCAGCAATCAGCCCCAGCATTTT. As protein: CASSRGGSNQPQHF.

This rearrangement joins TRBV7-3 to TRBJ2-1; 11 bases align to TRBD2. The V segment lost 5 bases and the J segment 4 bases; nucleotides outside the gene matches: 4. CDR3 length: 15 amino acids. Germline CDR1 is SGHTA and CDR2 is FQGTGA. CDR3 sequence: CASSVGTSGYNEQFF. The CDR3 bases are TGTGCCAGCAGCGTAGGGACTAGCGGATACAATGAGCAGTTCTTC.

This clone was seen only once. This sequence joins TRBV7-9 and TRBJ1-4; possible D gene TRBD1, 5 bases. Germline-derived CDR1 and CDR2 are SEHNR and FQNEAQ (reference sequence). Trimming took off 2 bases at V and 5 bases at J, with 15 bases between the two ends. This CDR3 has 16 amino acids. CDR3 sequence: CASSLLPFKGNEKLFF. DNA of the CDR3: TGTGCCAGCAGCTTACTCCCATTTAAGGGGAATGAAAAACTGTTTTTT.

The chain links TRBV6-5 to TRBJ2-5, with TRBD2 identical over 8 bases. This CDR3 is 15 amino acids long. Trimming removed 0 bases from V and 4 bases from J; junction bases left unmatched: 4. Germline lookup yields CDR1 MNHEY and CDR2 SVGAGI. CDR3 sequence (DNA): TGTGCCAGCAGTTACTCGAAAACTAGCGGAGAGACCCAGTACTTC. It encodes CASSYSKTSGETQYF.

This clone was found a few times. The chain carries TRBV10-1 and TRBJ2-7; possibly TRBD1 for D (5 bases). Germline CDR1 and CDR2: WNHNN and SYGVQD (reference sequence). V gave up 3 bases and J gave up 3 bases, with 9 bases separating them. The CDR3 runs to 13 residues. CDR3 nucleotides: TGCGCCAGCAGTGAAACAGGATTCTACGAGCAGTACTTC. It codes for CASSETGFYEQYF.

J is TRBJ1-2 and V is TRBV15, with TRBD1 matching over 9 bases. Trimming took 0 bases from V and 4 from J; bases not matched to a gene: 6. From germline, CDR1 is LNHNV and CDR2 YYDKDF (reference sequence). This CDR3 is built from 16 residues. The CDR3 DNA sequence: TGTGCCACCAGCAGAGATCGGGGGACAGGGCCCTATGGCTACACCTTC. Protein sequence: CATSRDRGTGPYGYTF.

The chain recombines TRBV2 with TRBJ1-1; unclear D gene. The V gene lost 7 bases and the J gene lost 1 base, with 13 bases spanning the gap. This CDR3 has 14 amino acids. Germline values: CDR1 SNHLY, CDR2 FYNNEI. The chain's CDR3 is CASIRTEANTEAFF. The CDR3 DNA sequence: TGTGCCAGCATTAGAACAGAAGCGAACACTGAAGCTTTCTTT.

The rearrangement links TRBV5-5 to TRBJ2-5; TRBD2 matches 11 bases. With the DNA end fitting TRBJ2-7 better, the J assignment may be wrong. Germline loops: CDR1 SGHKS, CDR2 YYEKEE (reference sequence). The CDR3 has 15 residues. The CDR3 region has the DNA TGTGCCAGCAGCTCCCGACTAGCGGGGTTATACGAGCAGTACTTC. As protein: CASSSRLAGLYEQYF.

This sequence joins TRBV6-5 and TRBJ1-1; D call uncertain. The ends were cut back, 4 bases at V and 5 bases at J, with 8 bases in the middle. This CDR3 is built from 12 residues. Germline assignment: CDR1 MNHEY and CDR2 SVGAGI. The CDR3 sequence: CASSFRGTEAFF. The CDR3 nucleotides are TGTGCCAGCAGTTTTCGCGGTACTGAAGCTTTCTTT.

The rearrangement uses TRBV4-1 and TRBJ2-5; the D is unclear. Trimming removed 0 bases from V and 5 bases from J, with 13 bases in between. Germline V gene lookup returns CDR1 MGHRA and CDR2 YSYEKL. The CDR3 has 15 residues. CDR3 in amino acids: CASSQDAPGRETQYF. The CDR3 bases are TGCGCCAGCAGCCAAGATGCCCCGGGTCGGGAGACCCAGTACTTC.

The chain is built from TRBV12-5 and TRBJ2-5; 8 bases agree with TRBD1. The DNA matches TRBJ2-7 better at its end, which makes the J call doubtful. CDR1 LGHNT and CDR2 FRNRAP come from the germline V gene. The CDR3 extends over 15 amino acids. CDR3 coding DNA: TGTGCTAGTGCTATCTCAGGGGGCAGGCGGTACGAGCAGTACTTC. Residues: CASAISGGRRYEQYF.

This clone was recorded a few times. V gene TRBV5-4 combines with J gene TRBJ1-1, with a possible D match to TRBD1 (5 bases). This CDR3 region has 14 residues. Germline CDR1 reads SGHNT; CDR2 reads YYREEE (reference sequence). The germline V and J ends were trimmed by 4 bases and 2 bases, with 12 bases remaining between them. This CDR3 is CASSRGGGNTEAFF. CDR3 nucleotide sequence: TGTGCCAGCAGCCGAGGCGGGGGAAACACTGAAGCTTTCTTT.

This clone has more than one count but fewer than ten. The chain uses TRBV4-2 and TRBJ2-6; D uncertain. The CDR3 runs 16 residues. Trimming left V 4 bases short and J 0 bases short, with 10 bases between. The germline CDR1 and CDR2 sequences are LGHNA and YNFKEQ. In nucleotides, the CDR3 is TGTGCCAGCAGCCCCGAACGAGGCTCTGGGGCCAACGTCCTGACTTTC. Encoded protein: CASSPERGSGANVLTF.

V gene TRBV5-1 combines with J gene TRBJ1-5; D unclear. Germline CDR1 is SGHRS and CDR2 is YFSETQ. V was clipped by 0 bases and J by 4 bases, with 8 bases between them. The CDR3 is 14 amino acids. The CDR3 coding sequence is TGCGCCAGCAGCTTGGGGTCAGAAAATCAGCCCCAGCATTTT. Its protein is CASSLGSENQPQHF.

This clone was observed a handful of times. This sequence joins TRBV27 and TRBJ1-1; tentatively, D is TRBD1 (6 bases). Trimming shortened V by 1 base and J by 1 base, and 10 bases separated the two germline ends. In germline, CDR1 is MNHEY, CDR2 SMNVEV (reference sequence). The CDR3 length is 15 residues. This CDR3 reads CASSLLGRGNTEAFF. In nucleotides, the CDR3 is TGTGCCAGCAGTTTATTGGGCAGGGGGAACACTGAAGCTTTCTTT.

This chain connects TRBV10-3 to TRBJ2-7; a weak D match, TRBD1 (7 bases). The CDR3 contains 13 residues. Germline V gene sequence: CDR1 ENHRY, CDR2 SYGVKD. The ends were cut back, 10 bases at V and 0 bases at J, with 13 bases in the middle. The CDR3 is CATTRDSSYEQYF. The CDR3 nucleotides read TGTGCCACAACGCGGGACAGCTCCTACGAGCAGTACTTC.